A few counts support the clone carrying this T cell receptor beta chain. No antigen is known for it. Trimming shortened V by 4 bases and J by 2 bases, and 18 bases separated the two germline ends. This CDR3 region has 16 residues. Germline V gene data show CDR1 as SGHNT and CDR2 as YYREEE (reference sequence). Points from the study as a whole: Whole repertoires were not studied in the larger cohort, only one V-J beta rearrangement. Greatest tumor Treg TCR overlap was with tumor naive CD4+ cells. The TCR gene usage of tumor memory CD4+ T cells clustered together with blood and lymph node memory CD4+ cells and with lymph node naive CD4+ cells.

TCRdb re-called the 5' RACE reads through MiXCR, storing one row per CDR3 protein. The sample lists approximately 40,000 distinct CDR3 sequences, 25% to 35% occurring once. The sequencing input was tumor-infiltrating memory CD4+ T cells sorted from the breast tumor. The sample's subset: memory CD4+ T cells, CD4+CD45RO+CD25-. The chain uses TRBV5-4 and TRBJ1-2, with D perhaps TRBD1 (5 bases). The clonotype was recovered from a female donor with breast cancer. The CDR3 reads CASSDRDQGANYGYTF. DNA for the CDR3: TGTGCCAGCAGCGACCGTGATCAGGGCGCCAACTATGGCTACACCTTC.